The clone carrying this T cell receptor (beta chain) was seen a handful of times. V dropped 5 bases and J dropped 0; count of bases not matched to a gene: 7. CDR3 length equals 15 residues. CDR1 and CDR2 from the germline V gene are MGHRA and YSYEKL. The sample is drawn from a study of shared clonotypes between healthy human individuals. Repertoires were generated with immunoSEQ multiplex PCR, while TCRdb's copy carries only in-frame clones and drops some. The table has fewer than 2.5 million clones, 93% seen once; the top ten hold approximately 0.35%. The TCR originated in a man younger than 35 in good health. Some clones in this sample may be carry-over from other donors' samples. The chain uses TRBV4-1 and TRBJ2-7; 7 nucleotides match TRBD2. The specimen was naive CD4+ T cells from PBMCs. The subset here: CD45RA+ positively selected. The CDR3 reads CASSAREALSYEQYF. CDR3 DNA: TGCGCCAGCAGCGCACGGGAGGCACTCTCCTACGAGCAGTACTTC.